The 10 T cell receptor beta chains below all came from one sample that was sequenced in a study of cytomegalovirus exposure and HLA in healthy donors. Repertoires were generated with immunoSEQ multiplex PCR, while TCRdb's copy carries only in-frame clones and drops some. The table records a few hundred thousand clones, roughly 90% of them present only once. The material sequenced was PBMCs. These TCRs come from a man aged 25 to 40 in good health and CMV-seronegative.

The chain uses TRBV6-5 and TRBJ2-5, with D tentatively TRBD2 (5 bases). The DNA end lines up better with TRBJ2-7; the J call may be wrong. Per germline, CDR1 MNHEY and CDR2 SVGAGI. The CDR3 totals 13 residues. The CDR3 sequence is CASSYSRVSEQYF. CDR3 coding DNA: TGTGCCAGCAGTTACTCGAGGGTTTCCGAGCAGTACTTC.

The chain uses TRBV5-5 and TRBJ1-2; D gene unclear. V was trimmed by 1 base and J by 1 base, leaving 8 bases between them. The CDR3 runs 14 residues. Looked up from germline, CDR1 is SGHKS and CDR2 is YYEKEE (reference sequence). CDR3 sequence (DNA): TGTGCCAGCAGCTTGTTCGGGAATAACTATGGCTACACCTTC. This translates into CASSLFGNNYGYTF.

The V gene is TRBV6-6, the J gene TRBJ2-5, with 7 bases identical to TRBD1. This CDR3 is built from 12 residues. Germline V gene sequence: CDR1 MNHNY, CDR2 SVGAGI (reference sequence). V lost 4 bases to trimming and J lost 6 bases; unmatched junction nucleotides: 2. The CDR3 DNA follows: TGTGCCAGCAGTTGGGACAGCCAGACCCAGTACTTC. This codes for CASSWDSQTQYF.

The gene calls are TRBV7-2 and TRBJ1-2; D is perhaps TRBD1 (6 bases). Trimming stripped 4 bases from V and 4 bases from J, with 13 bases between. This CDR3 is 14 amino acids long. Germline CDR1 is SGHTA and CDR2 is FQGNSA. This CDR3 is CASSSGTTAYGYTF. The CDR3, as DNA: TGTGCCAGCAGCTCCGGGACAACCGCCTATGGCTACACCTTC.

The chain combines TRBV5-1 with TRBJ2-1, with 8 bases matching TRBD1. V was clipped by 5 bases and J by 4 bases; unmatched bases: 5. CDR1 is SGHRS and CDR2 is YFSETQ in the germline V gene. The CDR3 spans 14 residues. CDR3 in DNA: TGCGCCAGCAGACAGGGGGGCACTTACAATGAGCAGTTCTTC. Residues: CASRQGGTYNEQFF.

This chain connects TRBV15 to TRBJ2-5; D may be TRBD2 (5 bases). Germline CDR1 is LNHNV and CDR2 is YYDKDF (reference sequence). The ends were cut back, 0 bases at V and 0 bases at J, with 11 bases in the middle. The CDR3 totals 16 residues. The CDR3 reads CATSRDYGGYQETQYF. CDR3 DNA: TGTGCCACCAGCAGAGATTATGGAGGATACCAAGAGACCCAGTACTTC.

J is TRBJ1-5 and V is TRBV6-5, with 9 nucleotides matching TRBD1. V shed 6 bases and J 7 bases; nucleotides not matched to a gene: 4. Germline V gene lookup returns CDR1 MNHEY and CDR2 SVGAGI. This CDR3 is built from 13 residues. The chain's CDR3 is CASRGDRDQPQHF. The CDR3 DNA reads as TGTGCCAGCAGGGGGGACAGGGACCAGCCCCAGCATTTT.

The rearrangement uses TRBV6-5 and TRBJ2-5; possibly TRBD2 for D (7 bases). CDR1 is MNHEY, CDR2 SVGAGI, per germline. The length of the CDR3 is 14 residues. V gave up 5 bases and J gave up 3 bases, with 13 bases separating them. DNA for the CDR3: TGTGCCAGCAGTGAGGGGGGGGAAGAAGAGACCCAGTACTTC. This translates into CASSEGGEEETQYF.

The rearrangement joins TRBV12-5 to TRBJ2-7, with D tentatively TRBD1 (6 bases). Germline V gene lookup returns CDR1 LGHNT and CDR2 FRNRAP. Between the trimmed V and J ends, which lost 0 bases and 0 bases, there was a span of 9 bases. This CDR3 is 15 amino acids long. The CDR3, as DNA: TGTGCTAGTGGTTTGGTTCAGGGGAGCTCCTACGAGCAGTACTTC. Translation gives CASGLVQGSSYEQYF.

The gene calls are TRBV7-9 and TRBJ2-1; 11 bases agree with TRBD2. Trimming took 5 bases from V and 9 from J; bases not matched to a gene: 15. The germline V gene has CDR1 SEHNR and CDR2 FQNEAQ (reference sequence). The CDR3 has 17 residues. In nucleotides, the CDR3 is TGTGCCAGCAGCCTCCCCACTAGCGGGGGAGGGACGGGTGAGCAGTTCTTC. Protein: CASSLPTSGGGTGEQFF.